This T cell receptor (beta chain) was sequenced for a study of T cell changes during pregnancy in multiple sclerosis. Method: immunoSEQ multiplex PCR; TCRdb's copy keeps in-frame clones and lacks some. There are about 44,000 clones in the sample; roughly 92% occur only once, and 0.55% to 0.85% lies in the top ten. This clone appeared a single time. The sequence was collected from a female donor with multiple sclerosis, enrolled in a pregnancy study. This specimen was CD4+ T cells from peripheral blood mononuclear cells, taken in the first trimester of pregnancy.

CDR3 nucleotides: TGTGCCAGCAGTTTCGGCGGGACTGGGGGCTACACCTTC. Its translation is CASSFGGTGGYTF. The chain employs TRBV27 and TRBJ1-2; D possibly corresponds to TRBD1 (5 bases). The length of the CDR3 is 13 residues. Looked up from germline, CDR1 is MNHEY and CDR2 is SMNVEV (reference sequence). V lost 3 bases, J lost 8 bases, and 13 bases lay in between.